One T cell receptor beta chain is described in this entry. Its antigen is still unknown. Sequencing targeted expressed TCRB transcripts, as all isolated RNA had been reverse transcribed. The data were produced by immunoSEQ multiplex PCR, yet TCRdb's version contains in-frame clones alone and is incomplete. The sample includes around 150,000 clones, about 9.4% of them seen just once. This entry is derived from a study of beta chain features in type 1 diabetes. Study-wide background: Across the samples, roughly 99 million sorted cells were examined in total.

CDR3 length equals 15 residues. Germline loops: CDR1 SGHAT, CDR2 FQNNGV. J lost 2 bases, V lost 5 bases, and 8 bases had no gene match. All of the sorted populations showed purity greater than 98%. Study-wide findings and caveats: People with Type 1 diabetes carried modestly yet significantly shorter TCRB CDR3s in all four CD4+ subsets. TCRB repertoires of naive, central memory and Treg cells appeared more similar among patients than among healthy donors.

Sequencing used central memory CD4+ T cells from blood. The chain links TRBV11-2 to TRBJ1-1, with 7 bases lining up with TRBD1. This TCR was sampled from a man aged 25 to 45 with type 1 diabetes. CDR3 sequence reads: CASSIQTGTNTEAFF. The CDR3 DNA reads TGTGCCAGCAGCATTCAGACAGGGACTAACACTGAAGCTTTCTTT.